This T cell receptor (beta chain) appears in the sequencing data of a study of graft-versus-host responses after intestinal transplantation. Whole-study findings and limits: Early post-transplant HvG declines showed an association with peak circulating GvH clone levels. Ileal or blood samples showed some GvH clones first, and such clones were also found in recipient marrow.

Sequenced by immunoSEQ multiplex PCR; TCRdb stores in-frame clones only, minus some. The table lists under 90,000 clones, around 91% of them singletons. As to this clone: As yet, its antigen is unknown.

This CDR3 comprises 13 residues. CDR1 and CDR2 from the germline V gene are MNHEY and SVGAGI. V lost 0 bases to trimming and J lost 7 bases, with 6 bases between them. The specimen was unstimulated CD8+ T cells sorted from spleen or lymph node cells, collected before transplant. The J gene is TRBJ2-2, the V gene TRBV6-5; D perhaps matches TRBD2 (6 bases). This sequence was found in a human donor who was the organ donor for an intestinal transplant. The CDR3 DNA is TGTGCCAGCAGTTACTCGGGGGGCGGGGAGCTGTTTTTT. Translated: CASSYSGGGELFF.